Included here is one T cell receptor beta chain sequence, with context. Its cognate antigen has yet to be identified. Base qualities were left out, and no much larger clone turns up one base away. This record belongs to a study of shared clonotypes between healthy human individuals (dated by TCRdb to between 2020 and 2021). For the study in its entirety: A few men and a couple of women, aged 18 to 49 years, made up the cohort. For each donor, three plates each were used for CD4 naive and CD4 memory, two plates were used for CD8 naive, and one plate was used for CD8 memory. To increase sequencing depth and limit assay-specific biases, different laboratories used diverse techniques to prepare libraries and sequence TCR repertoires. Blood TCR repertoires of about 5 healthy adults were deeply sequenced to estimate repertoire size and the extent of clonotype sharing between individuals. Per donor, leukapheresis produced somewhere between about 0.9 and 9.5 billion PBMCs.

On the study overall, not on this receptor specifically: Based on pairwise subsampling, the degree of clonotype sharing among donors was expected to be affected by sequencing depth. Incomplete sequencing was indicated by rarefaction of sorted-subset datasets, despite the large sequencing depth. Compared with non-shared clonotypes, clonotypes shared by all four sorted-subset donors had higher generation probabilities. Across a handful of donors, approximately 4.6% of naive CD4, more than 3% of naive CD8, 2% to 2.5% of memory CD4, and 0.3% to 0.45% of memory CD8 clonotypes were shared. Sampling was restricted to blood, and TCR repertoires in tissues likely differ from the TCR repertoires found in blood. Naive subsets generally had larger estimated clonotype richness than memory subsets did. The small number of donors limited the genetic and exposure-history diversity represented.

CD8 naive samples consisted of CD45RO-negative cells that were positively selected for CCR7, yielding a CD45RA+CCR7+ population without TemRA cells. The donors were healthy, HIV-negative adults with no recently reported acute infections or vaccinations. Only Caucasian adults living in Nashville, Tennessee, USA were represented among the donors. After blood collection by leukapheresis, PBMCs were isolated using Ficoll-Histopaque density gradient centrifugation and then cryopreserved in the vapor phase of liquid nitrogen. Analytical flow cytometry was used to check the purity and quantity of each magnetically sorted T cell population. Genomic DNA was isolated from every sorted fraction and measured by UV absorbance on a Nanodrop 2000c. Trimming removed 0 bases from V and 11 bases from J, leaving 19 bases between the germline ends. From the cysteine up to the phenylalanine, the CDR3 has a length of 15 residues. The kept DNA is CDR3 alone, 45 bases in frame from the first base. CDR1 and CDR2 were assigned from the germline V gene as MNHEY and SVGAGI.

TCR CDR3 regions were amplified from genomic DNA by multiplex PCR using the deep immunoSEQ assay. Extracted genomic DNA from each cell subset was spread evenly across all wells of several immunoSEQ 96-well plates, with each plate serving as a replicate. For sorted subsets, about 210 ng of genomic DNA, equivalent to some 30,000 T cell genomes, went into each replicate PCR. The purified libraries were quantified using a Qubit 3.0 fluorometer, sized with a Bioanalyzer 2100, and then quantified again using the KAPA Library Quantification kit. Each immunoSEQ 96-well plate was sequenced on its own single-read 150-cycle Illumina NextSeq 550 flow cell. The paper's processing steps were these. Because only junctional sequences without quality scores were contained in the immunoSEQ output, filtering matching that applied to full-length reads could not be performed. To assign V/J genes and CDR3, sequences were annotated using PyIR, a Python wrapper for IgBLAST v1.9, with IMGT germline references. Reads with weak V/J assignments (E-value above 1e-6), missing CDR3, stop codons, out-of-frame junctions, or ambiguous translated residues were removed. V3J clonotypes were defined as sequences sharing an identical inferred V gene, J gene, and CDR3 amino acid sequence. Percentage overlap between repertoires was computed as shared unique clonotypes divided by the size of the smaller repertoire. RTK rarefaction, the Chao1 estimator, and Recon v2.1 estimates of unobserved clonotypes were used to assess repertoire richness. OLGA was used to compute generation probabilities for all TCRbeta clonotypes that the gDNA method yielded from several donors. TCRdb took over this immuneACCESS table, retaining in-frame rearrangements with V and J assigned. Such tables are incomplete; in checked studies, under half of the missing clones stem from an unresolved V gene, and the remainder is unexplained. The V and J calls and the clone size are those of that table, but D and trimming were determined from the DNA. Present in this sample are roughly 550,000 clones, around 95% of which were seen just once. The ten largest clones capture over 0.09% of the sample.

The sample consisted of naive CD8+ T cells sorted from blood. The cell subset or site label corresponds to: CD45RA+CCR7+. Recombination linked TRBV6-5 to TRBJ1-1; the D region possibly corresponds to TRBD1 (6 bases align). The TCR originated in a woman in her twenties or thirties in good health. Here the CDR3 is given as CASSYSGGEGGVAFF. The DNA is as follows: TGTGCCAGCAGTTACTCAGGTGGGGAGGGGGGTGTTGCTTTCTTT.